The T cell receptor (beta chain) under discussion was sequenced for a study of technical replicates of blood from several donors. V was pared by 0 bases and J by 4 bases, with 1 base of the junction left unmatched. The CDR3 is 14 residues long. In germline, CDR1 is SGDLS, CDR2 YYNGEE. TCRdb keeps only in-frame clones here, not all; method: immunoSEQ multiplex PCR. The sample lists under 90,000 clones, about nine tenths seen once, with approximately 0.3% in the top ten. What was sequenced was T cells isolated from PBMCs. This sequence joins TRBV9 and TRBJ2-3, with TRBD2 identical over 8 bases. The TCR sequence derives from a human donor in good health. CDR3 sequence reads: CASSVAGGPDTQYF. CDR3 bases: TGTGCCAGCAGCGTAGCGGGAGGGCCAGATACGCAGTATTTT.